This T cell receptor (beta chain) was profiled in a study of a mutant IDH1 vaccine in newly diagnosed glioma. This clone was counted once. As yet, its antigen is unknown. Between the trimmed V and J ends, which lost 7 bases and 2 bases, there was a span of 10 bases. The V gene's germline CDR1 is LNHDA and CDR2 SQIVND (reference sequence). The CDR3 consists of 13 residues. Assay used: immunoSEQ multiplex PCR; TCRdb lists only in-frame clones, some missing. The data show 27,000 or so clones, with 70% to 85% seen just once and around 7.2% held by the top ten. Time point here: week 5, during vaccination. Each dose delivered 300 ug of mutant IDH1 20-mer peptide subcutaneously with imiquimod. Diagnosis in the donors showed new WHO grade 3 or 4 astrocytomas that were IDH1-mutant and ATRX-lost.

Sequenced material: PBMCs, taken from a glioma patient whose treatment included an IDH1 peptide vaccine. This chain joins TRBV19 and TRBJ2-3; TRBD1 might be the D (5 bases). The sequence came from a man aged 35 to 55 with glioma. Some clones in this sample may be carry-over from other donors' samples. The CDR3 reads CASTDRYTDTQYF. The CDR3 bases are TGTGCCAGTACAGACAGATACACAGATACGCAGTATTTT.